The rows below give T cell receptor beta chains drawn from one sample of a study of glioma-infiltrating T cells after dendritic cell vaccination. Generated by immunoSEQ multiplex PCR, the TCRdb table keeps only in-frame clones and is missing some. Among roughly 38,000 clones listed, around four fifths were seen once. Material: blood, obtained before dendritic cell vaccination. Receptor source: a human donor with glioblastoma. Each CDR3 is given with its conserved first and last residue. D genes are given only for firm matches. A clone size is listed for some rows: how often the clone was seen (once, few, many), or a class if it is expanded.

v_gene: TRBV13; abundance: .; d_gene: TRBD2; j_gene: TRBJ2-3; CDR3nt: TGTGCCAGCAGTCGGCGGGGGGGACCAGATACGCAGTATTTT; CDR3aa: CASSRRGGPDTQYF
v_gene: TRBV6-9; abundance: .; d_gene: .; j_gene: TRBJ2-1; CDR3nt: TGTGCCAACAACAATGAGCAGTTCTTC; CDR3aa: CANNNEQFF
v_gene: TRBV19; abundance: .; d_gene: TRBD2; j_gene: TRBJ2-3; CDR3nt: TGTGCCAGTTCCTGGGGGATGTCGACTAGCGAGGATACGCAGTATTTT; CDR3aa: CASSWGMSTSEDTQYF
v_gene: TRBV27; abundance: .; d_gene: .; j_gene: TRBJ1-6; CDR3nt: TGTGCCAGCGGGGGGGCAGCAGGGCATAATTCACCCCTCCACTTT; CDR3aa: CASGGAAGHNSPLHF
v_gene: TRBV5-5; abundance: .; d_gene: TRBD2; j_gene: TRBJ2-7; CDR3nt: TGTGCCAGCAGCCTAGCGGGGTATTACGAGCAGTACTTC; CDR3aa: CASSLAGYYEQYF
v_gene: TRBV6-5; abundance: .; d_gene: TRBD1; j_gene: TRBJ1-1; CDR3nt: TGTGCCAGCAGTCGACAGGGCACTGAAGCTTTCTTT; CDR3aa: CASSRQGTEAFF
v_gene: TRBV9; abundance: .; d_gene: TRBD1; j_gene: TRBJ1-6; CDR3nt: TGTGCCAGCAGCGCCGGACAGGGGGCAGGCTCACCCCTCCACTTT; CDR3aa: CASSAGQGAGSPLHF
v_gene: TRBV30; abundance: .; d_gene: TRBD1; j_gene: TRBJ1-2; CDR3nt: TGTGCCTCTCGGACAGGGTTGTCCTTTGGCTACACCTTC; CDR3aa: CASRTGLSFGYTF
v_gene: TRBV7-2; abundance: .; d_gene: TRBD1; j_gene: TRBJ1-4; CDR3nt: TGTGCCAGCAGCTCGACAGGGGTCAATGAAAAACTGTTTTTT; CDR3aa: CASSSTGVNEKLFF
v_gene: TRBV7-6; abundance: .; d_gene: TRBD1; j_gene: TRBJ2-1; CDR3nt: TGTGCCAGCAGCTACGGGACAGGGGGCTCGAATGAGCAGTTCTTC; CDR3aa: CASSYGTGGSNEQFF
v_gene: TRBV11-2; abundance: .; d_gene: TRBD1; j_gene: TRBJ2-7; CDR3nt: TGTGCCAGCAGCCTAGGGACAGGGGGGTACGAGCAGTACTTC; CDR3aa: CASSLGTGGYEQYF
v_gene: TRBV4-3; abundance: .; d_gene: TRBD2; j_gene: TRBJ2-3; CDR3nt: TGCGCCAGCAGCCAAGAACCCTATGGACTAGCGGGGGACCGCACAGATACGCAGTATTTT; CDR3aa: CASSQEPYGLAGDRTDTQYF
v_gene: TRBV5-1; abundance: once; d_gene: TRBD2; j_gene: TRBJ2-3; CDR3nt: TGCGCCAGCAGCTTCTCTGGGGGGGGAGATACGCAGTATTTT; CDR3aa: CASSFSGGGDTQYF
v_gene: TRBV18; abundance: few; d_gene: .; j_gene: TRBJ1-1; CDR3nt: TGTGCCAGCTCACCAGGCGCTGGGGGCGTGGGGCCTGAAGCTTTCTTT; CDR3aa: CASSPGAGGVGPEAFF
v_gene: TRBV7-9; abundance: .; d_gene: .; j_gene: TRBJ1-5; CDR3nt: TGTGCCAGCAGCTTAAAAGGGGAAGGTCAGCCCCAGCATTTT; CDR3aa: CASSLKGEGQPQHF
v_gene: TRBV25-1; abundance: .; d_gene: .; j_gene: TRBJ2-1; CDR3nt: TGTGCCAGCAGTGATCTCAGGGTGGGTGAGCAGTTCTTC; CDR3aa: CASSDLRVGEQFF
v_gene: TRBV7-2; abundance: .; d_gene: TRBD1; j_gene: TRBJ1-2; CDR3nt: TGTGCCAGCAGCGGGACAGGGGGGGATGGCTACACCTTC; CDR3aa: CASSGTGGDGYTF
v_gene: TRBV7-6; abundance: .; d_gene: .; j_gene: TRBJ1-1; CDR3nt: TGTGCCAGCAGCCCCCGACAGCGGAACACTGAAGCTTTCTTT; CDR3aa: CASSPRQRNTEAFF
v_gene: TRBV7-2; abundance: .; d_gene: .; j_gene: TRBJ2-2; CDR3nt: TGTGCCAGCAGCTACGCGGGACAGCCGAACACCGGGGAGCTGTTTTTT; CDR3aa: CASSYAGQPNTGELFF
v_gene: TRBV6-6; abundance: .; d_gene: .; j_gene: TRBJ1-1; CDR3nt: TGTGCCAGCACCACCGGGTTGGCTCTCTCTGAAGCTTTCTTT; CDR3aa: CASTTGLALSEAFF
v_gene: TRBV7-2; abundance: .; d_gene: TRBD2; j_gene: TRBJ2-2; CDR3nt: TGTGCCAGCAGCCCCCGGATCAGCGGGGGGTTAGCCGGGGAGCTGTTTTTT; CDR3aa: CASSPRISGGLAGELFF
v_gene: TRBV4-3; abundance: .; d_gene: .; j_gene: TRBJ1-1; CDR3nt: TGCGCCAGCAGCCAAGATTGGGGGGGGATGAACACTGAAGCTTTCTTT; CDR3aa: CASSQDWGGMNTEAFF
v_gene: TRBV30; abundance: once; d_gene: .; j_gene: TRBJ1-3; CDR3nt: TGTGCCTGGAGAGAGGGAGGAGGAAACACCATATATTTT; CDR3aa: CAWREGGGNTIYF
v_gene: TRBV4-3; abundance: .; d_gene: .; j_gene: TRBJ1-1; CDR3nt: TGCGCCAGCAGCCAAGACAGGAGGCTCACTGAAGCTTTCTTT; CDR3aa: CASSQDRRLTEAFF
v_gene: TRBV27; abundance: .; d_gene: .; j_gene: TRBJ2-1; CDR3nt: TGTGCCAGCAGTTTAATAAACAATGAGCAGTTCTTC; CDR3aa: CASSLINNEQFF
v_gene: TRBV18; abundance: .; d_gene: TRBD1; j_gene: TRBJ2-7; CDR3nt: TGTGCCAGCTCACCACGGGACAGGGGTTGGGCCAGGAGCTCCTACGAGCAGTACTTC; CDR3aa: CASSPRDRGWARSSYEQYF
v_gene: TRBV9; abundance: .; d_gene: .; j_gene: TRBJ1-1; CDR3nt: TGTGCCAGCAGCGTATACATGAACACTGAAGCTTTCTTT; CDR3aa: CASSVYMNTEAFF
v_gene: TRBV6-5; abundance: once; d_gene: .; j_gene: TRBJ2-7; CDR3nt: TGTGCCAGCAGTTTATCGGGTGGGACTGGGCAGTACTTC; CDR3aa: CASSLSGGTGQYF
v_gene: TRBV25-1; abundance: .; d_gene: .; j_gene: TRBJ1-2; CDR3nt: TGTGCCAGCAGTGACGAACTGATCTATGGCTACACCTTC; CDR3aa: CASSDELIYGYTF
v_gene: TRBV5-6; abundance: .; d_gene: TRBD1; j_gene: TRBJ1-5; CDR3nt: TGTGCCAGCAGCCCGAGGACAGGGATTAATCAGCCCCAGCATTTT; CDR3aa: CASSPRTGINQPQHF
v_gene: TRBV6-5; abundance: .; d_gene: TRBD2; j_gene: TRBJ2-3; CDR3nt: TGTGCCAGCAGTCGACGGGCCTCGGGGGGGGATACGCAGTATTTT; CDR3aa: CASSRRASGGDTQYF
v_gene: TRBV11-3; abundance: .; d_gene: .; j_gene: TRBJ1-5; CDR3nt: TGTGCCAGCAGCTTAGATCCGGGGACTATCAATCAGCCCCAGCATTTT; CDR3aa: CASSLDPGTINQPQHF
v_gene: TRBV27; abundance: once; d_gene: TRBD2; j_gene: TRBJ2-2; CDR3nt: TGTGCCAGCAGAGCGGGGTCAGCGAACACCGGGGAGCTGTTTTTT; CDR3aa: CASRAGSANTGELFF
v_gene: TRBV6-4; abundance: .; d_gene: .; j_gene: TRBJ2-3; CDR3nt: TGTGCCAGCAGCCCGGGACTCACTAGCACAGATACGCAGTATTTT; CDR3aa: CASSPGLTSTDTQYF
v_gene: TRBV27; abundance: .; d_gene: TRBD1; j_gene: TRBJ1-1; CDR3nt: TGTGCCAGCAGTCCCCCGGGACAGGGGCCTGCAGCTTTCTTT; CDR3aa: CASSPPGQGPAAFF
v_gene: TRBV30; abundance: .; d_gene: .; j_gene: TRBJ2-1; CDR3nt: TGTGCCTTTGGTAGGGGGGGGCCCAATGAGCAGTTCTTC; CDR3aa: CAFGRGGPNEQFF
v_gene: TRBV9; abundance: .; d_gene: .; j_gene: TRBJ2-7; CDR3nt: TGTGCCAGCAGCCCCGGGGGCGAGCAGTACTTC; CDR3aa: CASSPGGEQYF
v_gene: TRBV29-1; abundance: .; d_gene: TRBD1; j_gene: TRBJ2-7; CDR3nt: TGCAGCGTTGAAGAAGGGGGCCGCTACGAGCAGTACTTC; CDR3aa: CSVEEGGRYEQYF
v_gene: TRBV7-9; abundance: .; d_gene: TRBD1; j_gene: TRBJ2-7; CDR3nt: TGTGCCAGCAGCCCCGTGGACAGGGGAGGCGAGCAGTACTTC; CDR3aa: CASSPVDRGGEQYF
v_gene: TRBV28; abundance: .; d_gene: TRBD1; j_gene: TRBJ1-1; CDR3nt: TGTGCCAGCAGTTACCGCGGACAGGGAGGGTCTGAAGCTTTCTTT; CDR3aa: CASSYRGQGGSEAFF
v_gene: TRBV18; abundance: .; d_gene: .; j_gene: TRBJ1-1; CDR3nt: TGTGCCAGCTCCCAACAGGGGAACACTGAAGCTTTCTTT; CDR3aa: CASSQQGNTEAFF
v_gene: TRBV4-1; abundance: once; d_gene: TRBD1; j_gene: TRBJ1-6; CDR3nt: TGCGCCAGCAGTCCTACGGGACAGAGTAATTCACCCCTCCACTTT; CDR3aa: CASSPTGQSNSPLHF
v_gene: TRBV5-1; abundance: .; d_gene: TRBD1; j_gene: TRBJ2-1; CDR3nt: TGCGCCAGCAGCTTGGGACAGGGGGACCGCTACAATGAGCAGTTCTTC; CDR3aa: CASSLGQGDRYNEQFF
v_gene: TRBV7-2; abundance: .; d_gene: TRBD1; j_gene: TRBJ2-7; CDR3nt: TGTGCCAGCAGCCCCCCGGGACAGGGGGCTACGAAGCAGTACTTC; CDR3aa: CASSPPGQGATKQYF
v_gene: TRBV28; abundance: .; d_gene: TRBD1; j_gene: TRBJ1-1; CDR3nt: TGTGCCAGCAGGGGACAGCTGAACACTGAAGCTTTCTTT; CDR3aa: CASRGQLNTEAFF
v_gene: TRBV6-5; abundance: once; d_gene: TRBD2; j_gene: TRBJ2-3; CDR3nt: TGTGCCAGCAGTTACGGTAGCGGGGGGGTTCCAGATACGCAGTATTTT; CDR3aa: CASSYGSGGVPDTQYF
v_gene: TRBV7-7; abundance: .; d_gene: TRBD1; j_gene: TRBJ2-5; CDR3nt: TGTGCTAGCAGGCCAACAGGGGTAGAGACCCAGTACTTC; CDR3aa: CASRPTGVETQYF
v_gene: TRBV20-1; abundance: .; d_gene: .; j_gene: TRBJ1-1; CDR3nt: TGCAGTGTTCCCCGACAGGCGGAAGCTTTCTTT; CDR3aa: CSVPRQAEAFF
v_gene: TRBV11-1; abundance: few; d_gene: .; j_gene: TRBJ2-7; CDR3nt: TGTGCCAGCAGCCCCCGGGCGGGACAGAGGGGCTACGAGCAGTACTTC; CDR3aa: CASSPRAGQRGYEQYF
v_gene: TRBV9; abundance: .; d_gene: TRBD1; j_gene: TRBJ1-4; CDR3nt: TGTGCCAGCAGCGTAGCTGTAAGGGGGCAGAGTGAAAAACTGTTTTTT; CDR3aa: CASSVAVRGQSEKLFF
v_gene: TRBV11-3; abundance: .; d_gene: .; j_gene: TRBJ2-7; CDR3nt: TGTGCCAGCAGCTCATTGGAGCGCTACGAGCAGTACTTC; CDR3aa: CASSSLERYEQYF
v_gene: TRBV7-2; abundance: .; d_gene: TRBD1; j_gene: TRBJ2-7; CDR3nt: TGTGCCAGCAGCTTAGAGTTTTGGGGGGGGACAGGGGGCCACGAGCAGTACTTC; CDR3aa: CASSLEFWGGTGGHEQYF
v_gene: TRBV7-8; abundance: .; d_gene: .; j_gene: TRBJ1-2; CDR3nt: TGTGCCAGCAGCTTAGCACGGACCCCCGGACAGCGCGCCTATGGCTACACCTTC; CDR3aa: CASSLARTPGQRAYGYTF
v_gene: TRBV18; abundance: few; d_gene: .; j_gene: TRBJ1-2; CDR3nt: TGTGCCAGCTCGCCGGCGGGAGTTAACTATGGCTACACCTTC; CDR3aa: CASSPAGVNYGYTF
v_gene: TRBV10-3; abundance: .; d_gene: TRBD1; j_gene: TRBJ2-4; CDR3nt: TGTGCCATCAGTGAGACAGGGGCCCCTCAGTACTTC; CDR3aa: CAISETGAPQYF
v_gene: TRBV7-9; abundance: .; d_gene: .; j_gene: TRBJ2-7; CDR3nt: TGTGCCAGCAGCCGCGCGGGGGCCCTCTACGAGCAGTACTTC; CDR3aa: CASSRAGALYEQYF
v_gene: TRBV7-8; abundance: few; d_gene: .; j_gene: TRBJ1-3; CDR3nt: TGTGCCAGCAGCTTAGTATCGGACAGAGGAAACACCATATATTTT; CDR3aa: CASSLVSDRGNTIYF
v_gene: TRBV4-3; abundance: .; d_gene: TRBD2; j_gene: TRBJ2-3; CDR3nt: TGCGCCAGCAGCCAAGGTGCGGGACTAGGTTCCGCAGATACGCAGTATTTT; CDR3aa: CASSQGAGLGSADTQYF
v_gene: TRBV5-5; abundance: .; d_gene: TRBD1; j_gene: TRBJ1-1; CDR3nt: TGTGCCAGCAGTCTCCGGGACAGGGGGCTCGGAATGAACACTGAAGCTTTCTTT; CDR3aa: CASSLRDRGLGMNTEAFF
v_gene: TRBV9; abundance: .; d_gene: .; j_gene: TRBJ1-1; CDR3nt: TGTGCCAGCAGCGTAGGAGGCGGAACTGGTGAAGCTTTCTTT; CDR3aa: CASSVGGGTGEAFF